A selection of T cell receptor beta chains follows, all from one sample in a study of beta chain features in type 1 diabetes. Method: immunoSEQ multiplex PCR; TCRdb's copy keeps in-frame clones and lacks some. This sample yields around 150,000 clones, of which 9% are seen a single time; 0.7% belongs to the top ten. Sample: central memory CD4+ T cells from blood. These TCRs come from a woman younger than 45 with type 1 diabetes. The CDR3 runs from the conserved cysteine through the conserved F or W. The order of the fields is D gene, V gene, CDR3 length, J gene, clone size, CDR3 DNA, CDR3 protein. D genes are given only for firm matches. The listing skips clone size in some rows; elsewhere it reads once, few, many or a size class.

>.|TRBV6-5|14|TRBJ1-2|.
TGTGCCAGCAGTTACCGGACAGAGAACTATGGCTACACCTTC
CASSYRTENYGYTF
>TRBD2|TRBV6-1|14|TRBJ2-1|.
TGTGCCAGCAAGGGACTAGCGGGAGCCGATGAGCAGTTCTTC
CASKGLAGADEQFF
>.|TRBV2|12|TRBJ2-7|.
TGTGCCAGCAGTGAGGCCGGGTACGAGCAGTACTTC
CASSEAGYEQYF
>TRBD2|TRBV4-2|17|TRBJ2-3|.
TGTGCCAGCAGCCAAGATTCTTCGGGAGGGACCACAGATACGCAGTATTTT
CASSQDSSGGTTDTQYF
>.|TRBV7-3|12|TRBJ1-5|few
TGTGCCAGCAGCTTAAGAGGTCAGCCCCAGCATTTT
CASSLRGQPQHF
>.|TRBV30|11|TRBJ1-1|few
TGTGCCTGGATCGACAGACCGACGGCTTTCTTT
CAWIDRPTAFF
>.|TRBV28|13|TRBJ2-3|few
TGTGCCAGCAGTCCACGGGACTGGGATACGCAGTATTTT
CASSPRDWDTQYF
>.|TRBV7-3|15|TRBJ2-3|few
TGTGCCAGCAGCCCCCTGGGGCAGGCAGCGGATACGCAGTATTTT
CASSPLGQAADTQYF
>TRBD1|TRBV2|14|TRBJ1-2|few
TGTGCCAGCAGTGAGACAGGGTCCTCGTATGGCTACACCTTC
CASSETGSSYGYTF
>TRBD2|TRBV6-5|15|TRBJ2-1|.
TGTGCCAGCCGACTAGCCCAGCACTCCTACAATGAGCAGTTCTTC
CASRLAQHSYNEQFF
>.|TRBV4-1|14|TRBJ2-5|.
TGCGCCAGCAGCCACCCCGGGGTAAAAGAGACCCAGTACTTC
CASSHPGVKETQYF
>TRBD2|TRBV6-5|14|TRBJ2-1|few
TGTGCCAGCAGGGAGACTAGCGGGAGCAATGAGCAGTTCTTC
CASRETSGSNEQFF
>TRBD1|TRBV6-6|15|TRBJ2-1|.
TGTGCCAGCGGCATGACCGGGACAGACACCGGAGGGCAGTTCTTC
CASGMTGTDTGGQFF
>TRBD2|TRBV30|13|TRBJ2-3|.
TGTGCCTGGAGTCCGGGAGGGCCGAATACGCAGTATTTT
CAWSPGGPNTQYF
>TRBD1|TRBV28|14|TRBJ2-5|few
TGTGCCAGCAGTAGACAGGGGGTCATGAAGACCCAGTACTTC
CASSRQGVMKTQYF
>.|TRBV29-1|14|TRBJ1-4|few
TGCAGCGTTGAACCTCGGGAGGTTGGGGAAAAACTGTTTTTT
CSVEPREVGEKLFF
>.|TRBV11-3|14|TRBJ2-1|.
TGTGCCAGCAGCTCCCGGGCTAGCGAAAATGAGCAGTTCTTC
CASSSRASENEQFF
>.|TRBV2|15|TRBJ2-7|.
TGTGCCAGCAGTGAAGCGCCGACTAGAGCCTACGAGCAGTACTTC
CASSEAPTRAYEQYF
>TRBD1|TRBV18|15|TRBJ2-5|.
TGTGCCAGCTCACCTCGAAGGGACAGGGGAGAGACCCAGTACTTC
CASSPRRDRGETQYF
>.|TRBV28|13|TRBJ1-2|many
TGTGCCACCCGGACAACTGGCAACTATGGCTACACCTTC
CATRTTGNYGYTF
>TRBD1|TRBV19|18|TRBJ1-5|.
TGTGCCAGTAGTATATTTTCGGGACAGGGGTTGAGCAATCAGCCCCAGCATTTT
CASSIFSGQGLSNQPQHF
>TRBD1|TRBV18|16|TRBJ1-1|few
TGTGCCAGCTCACGCGGACAGGGGGCCTTGAACACTGAAGCTTTCTTT
CASSRGQGALNTEAFF
>TRBD2|TRBV7-9|18|TRBJ2-1|.
TGTGCCAGCAGCGCCGGGACTAGCGGGAGGTCTCACCCGAAGCAGCAGTTCTTC
CASSAGTSGRSHPKQQFF
>TRBD2|TRBV18|14|TRBJ2-1|few
TGTGCCAGCTCGCCGACTAGCGGGAGCAATGAGCAGTTCTTC
CASSPTSGSNEQFF